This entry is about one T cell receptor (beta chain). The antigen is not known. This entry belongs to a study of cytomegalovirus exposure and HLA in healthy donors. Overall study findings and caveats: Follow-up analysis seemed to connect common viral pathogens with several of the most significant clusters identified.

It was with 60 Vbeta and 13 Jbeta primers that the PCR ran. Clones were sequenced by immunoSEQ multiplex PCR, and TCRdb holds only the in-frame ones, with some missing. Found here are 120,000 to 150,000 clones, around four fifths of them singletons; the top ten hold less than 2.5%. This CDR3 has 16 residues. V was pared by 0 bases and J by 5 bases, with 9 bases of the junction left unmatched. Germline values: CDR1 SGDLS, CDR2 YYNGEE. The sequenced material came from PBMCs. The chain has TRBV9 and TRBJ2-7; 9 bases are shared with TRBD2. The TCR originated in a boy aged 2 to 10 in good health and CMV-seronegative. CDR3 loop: CASSVGLASGVDEQYF. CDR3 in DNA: TGTGCCAGCAGCGTAGGGTTGGCTAGCGGGGTTGACGAGCAGTACTTC.